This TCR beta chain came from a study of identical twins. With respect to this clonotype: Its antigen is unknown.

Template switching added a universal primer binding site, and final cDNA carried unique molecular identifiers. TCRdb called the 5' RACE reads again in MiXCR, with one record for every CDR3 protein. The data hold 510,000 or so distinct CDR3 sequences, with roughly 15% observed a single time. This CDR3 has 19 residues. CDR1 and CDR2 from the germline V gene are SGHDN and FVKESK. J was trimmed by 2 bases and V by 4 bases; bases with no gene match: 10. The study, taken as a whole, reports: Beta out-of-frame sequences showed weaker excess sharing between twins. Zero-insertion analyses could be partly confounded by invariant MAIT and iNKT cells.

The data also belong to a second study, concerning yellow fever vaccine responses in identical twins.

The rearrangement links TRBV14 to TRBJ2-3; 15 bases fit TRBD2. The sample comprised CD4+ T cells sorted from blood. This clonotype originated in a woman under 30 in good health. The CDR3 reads CASSPLGLAGGQVTDTQYF. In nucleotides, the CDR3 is TGTGCCAGCAGCCCTTTGGGACTAGCGGGAGGACAGGTCACAGATACGCAGTATTTT.